Presented here are 32 T cell receptor beta chains from one specimen sequenced in a study of shared clonotypes between healthy human individuals. Measured with immunoSEQ multiplex PCR; TCRdb has only the in-frame clones, and not every one. The table lists around 430,000 clones, about four fifths of them singletons, with about 13% in the top ten. Sequenced: PBMCs. The receptors were gathered from a woman aged 35 to 49 in good health. Some clones in this sample may be carry-over from other donors' samples.

The sample holds many counts of this clone. Other DNA sequences in this sample translate to the same CDR3. The genes are TRBV5-1 and TRBJ2-2; the match to TRBD1 covers 11 bases. Germline CDR1 is SGHRS and CDR2 is YFSETQ. The CDR3 is 16 amino acids. V dropped 4 bases and J dropped 0; count of bases not matched to a gene: 2. DNA of the CDR3: TGCGCCAGCAGCCGGACAGGGGGCGCGAACACCGGGGAGCTGTTTTTT. This encodes CASSRTGGANTGELFF.

Note on this clone: Other nucleotide sequences from this sample produce the same CDR3. The chain combines TRBV5-4 with TRBJ2-7; no firm D call. CDR1 is SGHNT and CDR2 is YYREEE in the germline V gene (reference sequence). The CDR3 extends over 12 amino acids. Trimming left V 2 bases short and J 3 bases short, with 6 bases between. CDR3 DNA: TGTGCCAGCAGCTTTGGCATCTACGAGCAGTACTTC. Amino acids: CASSFGIYEQYF.

This clone was counted a few times. The chain joins TRBV19 to TRBJ2-3, with 9 positions matching TRBD1. Germline V gene lookup returns CDR1 LNHDA and CDR2 SQIVND (reference sequence). V dropped 3 bases and J dropped 2; count of bases not matched to a gene: 12. The CDR3 runs 18 residues. CDR3 bases: TGTGCCAGTAGTATGCAGGCAGGGGGGACAGGGACCACAGATACGCAGTATTTT. Translation: CASSMQAGGTGTTDTQYF.

The J gene is TRBJ1-2, the V gene TRBV19; D is ambiguous. Germline values: CDR1 LNHDA, CDR2 SQIVND (reference sequence). Between the trimmed V and J ends, which lost 3 bases and 0 bases, there was a span of 14 bases. The CDR3 has 16 residues. CDR3 amino acids: CASSISRTDPNYGYTF. CDR3 DNA: TGTGCCAGTAGTATCTCAAGAACAGATCCTAACTATGGCTACACCTTC.

The V and J genes are TRBV28 and TRBJ1-1; D remains ambiguous. The germline V gene encodes CDR1 MDHEN and CDR2 SYDVKM. This CDR3 is 13 amino acids long. Trimming cost V 7 bases and J 1 base, with 10 bases left between them. Written as DNA, the CDR3 is TGTGCCAGCACCCCACCACCGAACACTGAAGCTTTCTTT. As protein: CASTPPPNTEAFF.

V usage is TRBV5-5 and J usage is TRBJ1-4; D may be TRBD1 (5 bases). CDR1 is SGHKS and CDR2 is YYEKEE in the germline V gene (reference sequence). Trimming shortened V by 0 bases and J by 5 bases, and 8 bases separated the two germline ends. The CDR3 covers 14 residues. CDR3 in amino acids: CASSLVSGNEKLFF. DNA of the CDR3: TGTGCCAGCAGCTTGGTGTCAGGGAATGAAAAACTGTTTTTT.

This sequence joins TRBV5-4 and TRBJ2-5, with a weak D call TRBD2 (6 bases). This CDR3 has 14 residues. Germline lookup yields CDR1 SGHNT and CDR2 YYREEE (reference sequence). Trimming pared 0 bases from V and 11 bases from J, leaving 17 bases between. The CDR3 sequence is CASSLDPGANEQYF. The CDR3 nucleotides read TGTGCCAGCAGCTTGGATCCGGGAGCAAATGAGCAGTACTTC. The full variable domain, completed using reference TRBV5-4 and TRBJ2-5, is ETGVTQSPTHLIKTRGQQVTLRCSSQSGHNTVSWYQQALGQGPQFIFQYYREEENGRGNFPPRFSGLQFPNYSSELNVNALELDDSALYLCASSLDPGANEQYFGPGTRLLVL.

This rearrangement joins TRBV5-6 to TRBJ2-5, with no clear D. The germline V gene has CDR1 SGHDT and CDR2 YYEEEE. This CDR3 spans 16 amino acids. V was clipped by 0 bases and J by 4 bases, with 16 bases between them. CDR3 sequence reads: CASSLAVVRSSETQYF. CDR3 bases: TGTGCCAGCAGCTTGGCCGTGGTTCGTTCTTCAGAGACCCAGTACTTC.

The CDR3 nucleotides are TGTGCCAGCAGCTTAGCAGGGGGGGAAGAGACCCAGTACTTC. Its protein product is CASSLAGGEETQYF. The rearrangement joins TRBV7-2 to TRBJ2-5; D possibly corresponds to TRBD2 (7 bases). Germline V gives CDR1 SGHTA, CDR2 FQGNSA. The CDR3 is 14 residues long. Trimming cost V 0 bases and J 3 bases, with 8 bases left between them.

In the case of this clone: The sample holds other DNA sequences that translate to the same CDR3. The rearrangement joins TRBV9 to TRBJ2-7, with D tentatively TRBD1 (6 bases). Germline V gene lookup returns CDR1 SGDLS and CDR2 YYNGEE. V was cut by 0 bases and J by 3 bases, with 13 bases left in between. There are 15 residues in the CDR3. The CDR3: CASSVGGRTDYEQYF. The CDR3 bases are TGTGCCAGCAGCGTAGGGGGCAGGACAGACTACGAGCAGTACTTC.

The chain is built from TRBV6-1 and TRBJ1-4, with 8 bases lining up with TRBD1. V shed 5 bases and J 5 bases; nucleotides not matched to a gene: 7. Germline values: CDR1 MNHNS, CDR2 SASEGT. This CDR3 is 15 amino acids long. In nucleotides, the CDR3 is TGTGCCAGCAGTAGTGGACAGGGCCTGAATGAAAAACTGTTTTTT. Protein product: CASSSGQGLNEKLFF.

The chain joins TRBV7-9 to TRBJ2-3; TRBD1 or TRBD2 may be the D gene (6 bases each). The CDR3 contains 12 residues. Germline assignment: CDR1 SEHNR and CDR2 FQNEAQ (reference sequence). V dropped 8 bases and J dropped 6 bases, with 12 bases sitting between them. CDR3 DNA: TGTGCCAGCGGAGGGGGGTCGGATACGCAGTATTTT. This codes for CASGGGSDTQYF.

This rearrangement joins TRBV7-9 to TRBJ2-3; no clear D gene. The CDR3 is 16 amino acids. V was cut by 1 base and J by 3 bases, with 14 bases left in between. Germline CDR1 SEHNR, CDR2 FQNEAQ (reference sequence). The CDR3 spells CASSLEAVDPTDTQYF. CDR3 in DNA: TGTGCCAGCAGCTTAGAGGCAGTTGATCCGACAGATACGCAGTATTTT.

This clone was seen just once. V gene TRBV11-2 combines with J gene TRBJ1-2; TRBD1 might be the D (5 bases). Per the germline V gene, CDR1 is SGHAT and CDR2 is FQNNGV. The ends were cut back, 3 bases at V and 2 bases at J, with 10 bases in the middle. This CDR3 is built from 14 residues. DNA of the CDR3: TGTGCCAGCAGCTTGGGGGGTTCAAACTATGGCTACACCTTC. Amino acids: CASSLGGSNYGYTF. Supplemented by reference TRBV11-2 and TRBJ1-2, the full variable domain reads EAGVAQSPRYKIIEKRQSVAFWCNPISGHATLYWYQQILGQGPKLLIQFQNNGVVDDSQLPKDRFSAERLKGVDSTLKIQPAKLEDSAVYLCASSLGGSNYGYTFGSGTRLTVV.

The genes are TRBV19 and TRBJ2-2, with D unresolved. The V end lost 9 bases, the J end lost 4 bases, and 9 bases lay between the germline ends. The CDR3 consists of 12 residues. Per the germline V gene, CDR1 is LNHDA and CDR2 is SQIVND (reference sequence). The DNA of the CDR3 is TGTGCCAGCTCGCCAAGCACCGGGGAGCTGTTTTTT. Its translation is CASSPSTGELFF.

The chain recombines TRBV5-1 with TRBJ2-1; TRBD2 matches at 12 bases. The CDR3 has 18 amino acids. Trimming took 5 bases from V and 8 from J; bases not matched to a gene: 17. CDR1 is SGHRS, CDR2 YFSETQ, per germline. The CDR3 DNA reads TGCGCCAGCAGGAGGGGGATCGGGCTAGCGGGAGGGCGTGATGAGCAGTTCTTC. It encodes CASRRGIGLAGGRDEQFF.

The chain carries TRBV6-1 and TRBJ2-7; D gene ambiguous. Trimming stripped 2 bases from V and 7 bases from J, with 12 bases between. Germline V CDR1 and CDR2: MNHNS, SASEGT. The CDR3 covers 13 residues. The CDR3 DNA reads TGTGCCAGCAGTGAATCCGGGTCCCGAGAGCAGTACTTC. This sequence encodes CASSESGSREQYF.

V is TRBV6-5 and J is TRBJ2-2, with D hard to call. The CDR3 contains 14 residues. CDR1 MNHEY and CDR2 SVGAGI come from the germline V gene. The V gene lost 5 bases and the J gene lost 3 bases, with 10 bases spanning the gap. CDR3 nucleotide sequence: TGTGCCAGCAGTGAAGTTGCGGACACCGGGGAGCTGTTTTTT. Translation gives CASSEVADTGELFF.

This sequence joins TRBV6-5 and TRBJ2-2; D is perhaps TRBD2 (5 bases). From germline, CDR1 is MNHEY and CDR2 SVGAGI. This CDR3 has 15 amino acids. V lost 6 bases and J 2 bases, leaving 13 bases between the germline ends. CDR3 sequence reads: CASRVDLANTGELFF. Here the CDR3 DNA reads TGTGCCAGCAGGGTGGACTTAGCCAACACCGGGGAGCTGTTTTTT.

The gene calls are TRBV9 and TRBJ2-1, with unresolved D. Looked up from germline, CDR1 is SGDLS and CDR2 is YYNGEE. The V and J ends lost 1 base and 6 bases respectively, with 11 bases between them. This CDR3 region has 14 residues. The CDR3 sequence is CASSVPPSLNEQFF. In DNA form, the CDR3 reads TGTGCCAGCAGCGTACCACCCTCCCTCAATGAGCAGTTCTTC.

This clone was observed a single time. The chain recombines TRBV7-9 with TRBJ2-5, with D tentatively TRBD1 (7 bases). The J call may be in error: the DNA end matches TRBJ2-7 better. CDR3 length: 14 amino acids. Germline CDR1 is SEHNR and CDR2 is FQNEAQ (reference sequence). Written as DNA, the CDR3 is TGTGCCAGCAGCCCCCAGGGGGGCAGGGACGAGCAGTACTTC. Its translation: CASSPQGGRDEQYF.

The rearrangement joins TRBV6-5 to TRBJ1-2; TRBD1 aligns across 8 bases. V trimming: 10 bases; J trimming: 5 bases; junction bases outside the gene matches: 3. CDR3 length equals 11 residues. Germline V CDR1 and CDR2: MNHEY, SVGAGI. The CDR3: CATQGGYGYTF. The DNA of the CDR3 is TGTGCCACACAGGGGGGGTATGGCTACACCTTC.

The rearrangement joins TRBV5-6 to TRBJ2-3; D uncertain. V was clipped by 0 bases and J by 4 bases, with 9 bases between them. CDR3 length: 14 amino acids. Germline-derived CDR1 and CDR2 are SGHDT and YYEEEE. CDR3 nucleotide sequence: TGTGCCAGCAGCTTGGCCCAGATGGCAGATACGCAGTATTTT. It codes for CASSLAQMADTQYF.

The chain has TRBV9 and TRBJ2-5; possibly TRBD2 for D (6 bases). The CDR3 is made up of 15 amino acids. Trimming stripped 0 bases from V and 0 bases from J, with 9 bases between. Germline CDR1 reads SGDLS; CDR2 reads YYNGEE. The CDR3 coding sequence is TGTGCCAGCAGCGTAGTCGGGGGTTACCAAGAGACCCAGTACTTC. Translated: CASSVVGGYQETQYF.

The CDR3 sequence: CASSQANRGSEKLFF. The DNA for the CDR3 is TGCGCCAGCAGCCAAGCCAACAGGGGGAGTGAAAAACTGTTTTTT. The chain uses TRBV4-1 and TRBJ1-4; TRBD1 matches 8 bases. The CDR3 has 15 residues. V lost 1 base, J lost 7 bases, and 5 bases stayed unmatched. CDR1 is MGHRA and CDR2 is YSYEKL in the germline V gene.

J is TRBJ2-5 and V is TRBV5-4; D unclear. The DNA end favors TRBJ2-7, so the J call may be wrong. This CDR3 region has 14 residues. From germline, CDR1 is SGHNT and CDR2 YYREEE (reference sequence). CDR3 nucleotides: TGTGCCAGCAGCTTCGTTGGTGGGTCAGCCGAGCAGTACTTC. This gives the protein CASSFVGGSAEQYF.

This chain uses TRBV5-1 with TRBJ2-3, with 12 bases lining up with TRBD2. The CDR3 runs 18 residues. The germline V gene has CDR1 SGHRS and CDR2 YFSETQ. The V gene end was trimmed by 1 base and the J gene end by 2 bases; junction bases not matched to a gene: 8. CDR3 DNA sequence: TGCGCCAGCAGCTTGAAGGCCCTAGCGGGAGGGTCCACAGATACGCAGTATTTT. Amino acids: CASSLKALAGGSTDTQYF. Full variable domain (rest looked up from reference TRBV5-1 and TRBJ2-3): KAGVTQTPRYLIKTRGQQVTLSCSPISGHRSVSWYQQTPGQGLQFLFEYFSETQRNKGNFPGRFSGRQFSNSRSEMNVSTLELGDSALYLCASSLKALAGGSTDTQYFGPGTRLTVL.

The V call is TRBV5-4, the J call TRBJ2-4; maybe TRBD1 (6 bases). Germline V gene lookup returns CDR1 SGHNT and CDR2 YYREEE (reference sequence). This CDR3 is built from 15 residues. With 1 base removed from V and 2 bases from J, the gap between germline ends came to 10 bases. The CDR3 protein is CASSLTGPSKNIQYF. The CDR3, as DNA: TGTGCCAGCAGCTTGACAGGGCCCTCCAAAAACATTCAGTACTTC.

The chain has TRBV7-3 and TRBJ2-3; 7 positions match TRBD1. Germline V CDR1 and CDR2: SGHTA, FQGTGA. Losses at the gene ends were 2 bases for V and 4 bases for J; bases not matched to a gene: 9. This CDR3 has 16 residues. The CDR3 coding sequence is TGTGCCAGCAGCTTATCCCCAGGGGGTTCGGCAGATACGCAGTATTTT. Translation gives CASSLSPGGSADTQYF.

In regard to this clone: Different DNA sequences within this sample yield the same CDR3. V is TRBV15 and J is TRBJ2-1; D is unresolved. Trimming removed 0 bases at V and 5 bases at J, with 5 bases between. Germline CDR1 and CDR2: LNHNV and YYDKDF (reference sequence). This CDR3 spans 13 amino acids. The CDR3 bases are TGTGCCACCAGCAGAGATAGAAACAATGAGCAGTTCTTC. This codes for CATSRDRNNEQFF.

The chain is built from TRBV4-2 and TRBJ2-5; D is perhaps TRBD1 (6 bases). CDR1 and CDR2 (germline): LGHNA, YNFKEQ. The CDR3 runs to 16 residues. Trimming cost V 1 base and J 0 bases, with 12 bases left between them. The DNA for the CDR3 is TGTGCCAGCAGCCAAGCTCGGGGACACAACCAAGAGACCCAGTACTTC. Its translation: CASSQARGHNQETQYF.

The genes are TRBV6-6 and TRBJ1-1; TRBD1 matches 8 bases. This CDR3 spans 15 amino acids. The germline V gene encodes CDR1 MNHNY and CDR2 SVGAGI (reference sequence). The V segment lost 2 bases and the J segment 4 bases; nucleotides outside the gene matches: 6. The CDR3 DNA reads as TGTGCCAGCAGTTACGACGGACAGGGAGGCACTGAAGCTTTCTTT. It encodes CASSYDGQGGTEAFF.